This TCR beta chain was obtained from a study of cytomegalovirus exposure and HLA in healthy donors. Study results and limitations: The study dropped some indistinguishable V segments, TRBV6-2 and TRBV6-3 among them.

This CDR3 spans 13 amino acids. V was shortened by 3 bases and J by 7 bases, with 9 bases between the two germline ends. The germline gives CDR1 LNHDA, CDR2 SQIVND (reference sequence). Regarding this clone: Its antigen is undetermined.

The PCR made use of 60 Vbeta and 13 Jbeta primers. TCRdb keeps only in-frame clones here, not all; method: immunoSEQ multiplex PCR. The table has under 200,000 clones, roughly 75% seen once; the top ten hold around 6%. This receptor was identified in a man aged 35-49 years in good health and CMV-seronegative. Specimen: PBMCs. The gene calls are TRBV19 and TRBJ2-2; D perhaps matches TRBD1 (5 bases). The chain's CDR3 is CASSIWGDGELFF. The DNA for the CDR3 is TGTGCCAGTAGTATTTGGGGCGACGGGGAGCTGTTTTTT.